The 5 T cell receptor beta chains below were found in one sample sequenced in a study of cytomegalovirus exposure and HLA in healthy donors. The study ran its PCR with 60 Vbeta and 13 Jbeta primers. Some clones are missing from TCRdb's copy, which holds only in-frame ones; the method was immunoSEQ multiplex PCR. The data contain about 130,000 clones, about three quarters of them singletons. What was sequenced was PBMCs. These receptors came from a human donor in good health.

The V gene is TRBV2, the J gene TRBJ2-1, with TRBD2 identical over 14 bases. The CDR3 loop spans 14 amino acids. The germline V gene encodes CDR1 SNHLY and CDR2 FYNNEI. Trimming removed 9 bases from V and 9 bases from J; junction bases left unmatched: 7. CDR3 in amino acids: CASLRLAGGGEQFF. The CDR3 DNA reads as TGTGCCAGTCTTCGACTAGCGGGGGGGGGTGAGCAGTTCTTC.

The CDR3 coding sequence is TGTGCCAGCAGCGGTTTGACAGTCTCTGGAAACACCATATATTTT. Translated, it gives CASSGLTVSGNTIYF. The chain joins TRBV11-1 to TRBJ1-3; D possibly corresponds to TRBD1 (5 bases). Between the trimmed V and J ends, which lost 5 bases and 0 bases, there was a span of 11 bases. Germline CDR1 reads SGHAT; CDR2 reads FQDESV (reference sequence). This CDR3 is 15 amino acids long.

The chain couples TRBV6-1 to TRBJ2-6, with 10 bases lining up with TRBD2. The CDR3 runs to 17 residues. Germline loops: CDR1 MNHNS, CDR2 SASEGT. V trimming: 4 bases; J trimming: 4 bases; junction bases outside the gene matches: 7. The CDR3 region has the DNA TGTGCCAGCAGTGCGCTAGCGGGGGCTCCGGGGGCCAACGTCCTGACTTTC. This gives the protein CASSALAGAPGANVLTF.

This clone was observed once. The chain combines TRBV27 with TRBJ1-1, with TRBD1 identical over 7 bases. The V gene's germline CDR1 is MNHEY and CDR2 SMNVEV (reference sequence). This CDR3 has 15 residues. The J segment lost 7 bases and the V segment lost 5 bases, leaving 13 bases of the junction unmatched. Written as DNA, the CDR3 is TGTGCCAGCAGTCAATCGACAGGGCCATTAGTTGAAGCTTTCTTT. This codes for CASSQSTGPLVEAFF.

This clone showed up just a few times. CDR3 sequence reads: CASSPVQGIGNTIYF. CDR3 in DNA: TGTGCCAGCAGCCCGGTACAGGGGATTGGAAACACCATATATTTT. The rearrangement links TRBV28 to TRBJ1-3, with 7 bases lining up with TRBD1. The CDR3 consists of 15 residues. V lost 6 bases to trimming and J lost 3 bases; unmatched junction nucleotides: 8. Germline CDR1 is MDHEN and CDR2 is SYDVKM.